This T cell receptor beta chain was sequenced in a study of Graves' ophthalmopathy and Graves' hyperthyroidism (dated by TCRdb to between 2017 and 2018). Notes on the research overall: Peripheral blood was collected at initial diagnosis, prior to any treatment. To tell Graves' ophthalmopathy apart from Graves' hyperthyroidism, and to predict which patients would progress to ophthalmopathy, the study relied on TCR beta repertoire signatures. In total, 135 blood samples were TCR-sequenced: some 40 ophthalmopathy, approximately 75 hyperthyroidism and some 17 hyperthyroidism-to-ophthalmopathy patients. To explore V-J signatures distinguishing ophthalmopathy from hyperthyroidism, a discovery set of under 110 patients (fewer than 45 ophthalmopathy, roughly 60 stable hyperthyroidism) was enrolled. For independent validation, a separate cohort was made up of 18 hyperthyroidism patients plus 17 patients who later progressed from hyperthyroidism to ophthalmopathy. T-cell repertoires of thyroid tissue and blood were compared in 5 or 6 hyperthyroidism patients. After sampling, hyperthyroidism patients received methimazole starting at 30 mg daily, and ophthalmopathy patients received high-dose intravenous methylprednisolone. The roughly 90 discovery patients were divided at random into training and test sets in a 7:3 ratio.

The CDR3 numbers 14 residues from cysteine through phenylalanine. Of all the DNA, just the CDR3 is kept, 42 bases in frame from base 1. The junction carries 17 bases between V and J, which are trimmed by 2 bases and 13 bases respectively. CDR1 and CDR2 were assigned from the germline V gene as MDHEN and SYDVKM. At least ten counts were recorded for this clonotype. There is no known antigen for this receptor. No much larger clone is present one base from it, and per-base qualities are unavailable. What the work shows at the level of the full study, not this receptor alone: In validation, the model predicted ophthalmopathy progression with 55% to 71% sensitivity and 72% to 80% specificity; approximately 12 predicted patients were CT-confirmed with GO in a median of about 6.1 months. In cross-validation, the 13-signature model distinguished ophthalmopathy from stable hyperthyroidism with approximately 88% sensitivity and around 82% specificity, and in the test set the corresponding values were 80% and 75%. Among expanded thyroid clonotypes with frequency above 0.001, most also showed up in blood, which suggests that blood repertoires may reflect the thyroid immune response. No statistical method was used to set the sample size in advance, and the investigators knew which group each participant was assigned to.

Hyperthyroidism was considered stable if no progression to ophthalmopathy occurred within 18 months of follow-up. The hyperthyroidism patients were 18 to 65 years old and newly diagnosed, with a disease duration of less than 2 months. Patients were excluded if they had other autoimmune diseases, uncontrolled infections, pregnancy or lactation. Clinical symptoms, serum thyroxine, TRAb, thyroid ultrasound and orbital computed tomography were used for diagnosis. Using Ficoll-Paque density gradient centrifugation, PBMCs were isolated from about 9.2 ml of fresh peripheral blood. Total RNA was extracted with Trizol reagent and quality-checked on an Agilent 2100 Bioanalyzer. For repertoire sequencing, TCR beta CDR3 regions were amplified from RNA transcripts. HTBI primers and the Qiagen OneStep RT-PCR kit were used in a first-round RT-PCR, which was followed by a second-round multiplex PCR, size selection and purification. The libraries underwent paired-end sequencing with 100 bp reads on an Illumina HiSeq2000. The study's processing was this. SOAPnuke was used to process the reads, throwing out any read that had adapters, had uncalled bases, had a mean Phred below 15, or lacked an exact constant-primer or identifier match. COPE v1.2.5 was used to merge the high-quality paired reads. Clonotypes were defined as unique nucleotide sequences and were aligned to IMGT TRB V, D and J references using MiTCR v1.1. Analysis was restricted to V-J combinations with a frequency above 0.0001, which covered over 98% of repertoires. For each V-J combination, a TCR clonal expansion and chaos score was defined as the ratio of F50 clonal expansion to chaos observed in the TCRdist matrix. Features were reduced by Welch's t-statistics and random forest to over ten V-J combinations, which fed a naive Bayes classifier. The similarity between thyroid and blood repertoires was quantified using the Morisita-Horn index. TCRdb reprocessed the public reads (quality trimming at Q25 with fastp, clone calling with MiXCR) and kept in-frame beta chains. Each entry merges the rows of one CDR3 protein and shows their most common DNA and genes. For this entry, the V and J calls and clone size follow TCRdb and not the study's own pipeline. Across this sample there are 400,000 to 450,000 distinct CDR3 sequences, with around a fifth seen only once. The ten largest clones represent around 3.2% of the sample.

The TCR was taken from a woman aged 18 to 35 with stable Graves' hyperthyroidism. Donor details come from another sample of the same person, matched by shared clones. The rearrangement joined TRBV28 to TRBJ1-4; the D gene cannot be resolved reliably. The sequenced material came from peripheral blood. The CDR3 loop reads CASSLISPRDGLFF. The DNA sequence is given as TGTGCCAGCAGTTTAATCTCCCCCCGGGATGGACTGTTTTTT.